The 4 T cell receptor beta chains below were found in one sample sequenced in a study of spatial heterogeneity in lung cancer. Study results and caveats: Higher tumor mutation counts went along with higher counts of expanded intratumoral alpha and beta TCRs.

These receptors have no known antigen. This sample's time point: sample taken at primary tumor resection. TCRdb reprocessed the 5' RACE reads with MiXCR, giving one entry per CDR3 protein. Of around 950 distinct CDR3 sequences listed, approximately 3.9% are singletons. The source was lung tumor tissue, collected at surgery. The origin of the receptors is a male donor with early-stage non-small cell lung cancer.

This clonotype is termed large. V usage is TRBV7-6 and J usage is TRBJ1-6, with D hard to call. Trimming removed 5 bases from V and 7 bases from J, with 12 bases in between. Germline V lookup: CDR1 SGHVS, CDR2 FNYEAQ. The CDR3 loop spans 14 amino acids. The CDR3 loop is CASSTGPGNSPLHF. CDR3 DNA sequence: TGTGCCAGCAGCACCGGGCCGGGGAATTCACCCCTCCACTTT.

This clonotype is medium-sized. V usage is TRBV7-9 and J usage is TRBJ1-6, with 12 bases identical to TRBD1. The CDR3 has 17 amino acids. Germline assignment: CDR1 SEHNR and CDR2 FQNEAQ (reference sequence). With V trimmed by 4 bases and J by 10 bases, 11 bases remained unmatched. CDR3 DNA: TGTGCCAGCAGCTCTCATGAGGGACAGGGGGCTGGATCACCCCTCCACTTT. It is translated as CASSSHEGQGAGSPLHF.

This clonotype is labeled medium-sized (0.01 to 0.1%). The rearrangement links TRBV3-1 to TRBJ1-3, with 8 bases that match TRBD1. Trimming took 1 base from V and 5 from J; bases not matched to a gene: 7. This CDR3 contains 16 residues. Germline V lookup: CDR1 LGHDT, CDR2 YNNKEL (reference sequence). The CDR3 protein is CASSQGGRGLRNTIYF. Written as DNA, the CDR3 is TGTGCCAGCAGCCAAGGGGGCAGGGGGCTGAGAAACACCATATATTTT.

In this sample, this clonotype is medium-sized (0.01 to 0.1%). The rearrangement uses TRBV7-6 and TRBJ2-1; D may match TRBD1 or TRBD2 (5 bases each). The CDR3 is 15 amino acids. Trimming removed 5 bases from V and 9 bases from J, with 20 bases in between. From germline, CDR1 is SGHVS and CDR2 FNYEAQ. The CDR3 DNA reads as TGTGCCAGCAGCCCCGTCGTGTGGGGCACTAGTGAGCAGTTCTTC. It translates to CASSPVVWGTSEQFF.